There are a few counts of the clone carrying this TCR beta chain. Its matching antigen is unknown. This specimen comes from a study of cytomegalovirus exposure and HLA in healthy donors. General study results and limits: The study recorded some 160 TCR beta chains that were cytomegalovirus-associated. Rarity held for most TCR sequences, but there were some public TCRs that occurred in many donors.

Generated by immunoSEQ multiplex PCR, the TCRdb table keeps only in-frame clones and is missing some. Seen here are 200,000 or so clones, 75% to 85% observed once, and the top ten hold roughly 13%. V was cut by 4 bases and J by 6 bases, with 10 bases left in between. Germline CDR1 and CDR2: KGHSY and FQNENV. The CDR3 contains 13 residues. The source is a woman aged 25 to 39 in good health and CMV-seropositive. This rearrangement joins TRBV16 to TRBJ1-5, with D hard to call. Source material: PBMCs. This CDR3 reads CASSPDILQPQHF. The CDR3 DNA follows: TGTGCCAGCAGCCCAGATATCCTTCAGCCCCAGCATTTT.